This TCR beta chain was documented in a study of T cells after yellow fever vaccination. Study-level information: It was SMART-Seq v4 Ultra Low Input that prepared the fractions with low cell numbers. Regarding the study as a whole: By day 5 rather than day 15, the secondary response had peaked, though it was weaker. Booster samples showed a return of most primary-vaccination clones (around 96% CD4, about 87% CD8).

The J segment lost 4 bases and the V segment lost 0 bases, leaving 9 bases of the junction unmatched. The CDR3 contains 17 residues. Germline V gene lookup returns CDR1 SGHAT and CDR2 FQNNGV. This clonotype was recorded many times. Antigen specificity is unknown. TCRdb re-derived calls from the 5' RACE reads in MiXCR, one entry per CDR3 protein. The sample carries roughly 63,000 distinct CDR3 sequences, about 7% recorded once. Source: CD8+ T cells sorted from PBMCs, taken 15 days after the yellow fever booster vaccination. The source is a man aged 25-45 years who received the YFV17D yellow fever vaccine. This sequence joins TRBV11-2 and TRBJ2-1; 7 bases are shared with TRBD2. The DNA of the CDR3 is TGTGCCAGCAGCTTAGAATATGCGGGAGCCCGATACAATGAGCAGTTCTTC. This translates into CASSLEYAGARYNEQFF.